The table lists the clone carrying this TCR beta chain with a count of one. The data derive from a study of blood T cell repertoires in COVID-19. Using immunoSEQ multiplex PCR, the repertoire was profiled, and TCRdb retains in-frame clones only, with some absent. There are around 17,000 clones in the sample; around 80% occur only once, and around 24% lies in the top ten. Germline values: CDR1 SGHTS, CDR2 YDEGEE. The ends were cut back, 0 bases at V and 3 bases at J, with 9 bases in the middle. This CDR3 contains 14 residues. The clonotype originates from a woman in her seventies with active COVID-19. Sequencing was carried out using peripheral blood. This chain joins TRBV5-8 and TRBJ1-1; D possibly corresponds to TRBD1 (5 bases). CDR3 in DNA: TGTGCCAGCAGCTTGGTGGGGACTGACACTGAAGCTTTCTTT. Translating it yields CASSLVGTDTEAFF.